The 6 T cell receptor beta chains presented below share a single source sample, sequenced in a study of PD-1 blockade in mismatch repair-deficient tumors. Assay: immunoSEQ multiplex PCR; the TCRdb copy retains only in-frame clones and omits some. The repertoire holds 90,000 to 130,000 clones, with over 60% as singletons. Source: peripheral blood, taken approximately 64 weeks after starting pembrolizumab. These receptors all come from an adult with mismatch repair-deficient cancer.

The J gene is TRBJ2-1, the V gene TRBV7-2; TRBD1 matches 11 bases. CDR3 length equals 16 residues. Germline lookup yields CDR1 SGHTA and CDR2 FQGNSA. Trimming removed 2 bases from V and 6 bases from J; junction bases left unmatched: 6. CDR3 coding DNA: TGTGCCAGCAGCTTAATTTTCGGGACAGGGGGCAATGAGCAGTTCTTC. Amino acid sequence: CASSLIFGTGGNEQFF.

The rearrangement uses TRBV29-1 and TRBJ2-5, with unresolved D. The CDR3 spans 15 residues. The V gene lost 0 bases and the J gene lost 1 base, with 12 bases spanning the gap. The germline gives CDR1 SQVTM, CDR2 ANQGSEA. The CDR3, as DNA: TGCAGCGTTGAAGATCTTATAACCCTCCAAGAGACCCAGTACTTC. Its protein product is CSVEDLITLQETQYF.

V is TRBV4-1 and J is TRBJ1-3; D possibly corresponds to TRBD1 (5 bases). V was shortened by 2 bases and J by 2 bases, with 13 bases between the two germline ends. The CDR3 spans 16 residues. Per the germline V gene, CDR1 is MGHRA and CDR2 is YSYEKL. CDR3 protein: CASSQWDPSPGNTIYF. CDR3 DNA: TGCGCCAGCAGCCAATGGGACCCCTCTCCTGGAAACACCATATATTTT.

This clone was seen a few times. The gene calls are TRBV25-1 and TRBJ2-3; 7 bases line up with TRBD1. Trimming at V came to 2 bases and at J to 5 bases, leaving 1 base not matched to a gene. Germline CDR1 reads MGHDK; CDR2 reads SYGVNS. The CDR3 extends over 13 amino acids. In DNA, the CDR3 is TGTGCCAGCAGTGAACGACAGGGAGATACGCAGTATTTT. Its protein is CASSERQGDTQYF.

The V and J genes are TRBV19 and TRBJ2-2; D gene ambiguous. CDR3 length: 15 amino acids. Germline V CDR1 and CDR2: LNHDA, SQIVND (reference sequence). V lost 3 bases and J lost 3, with 11 bases in between. In DNA, the CDR3 is TGTGCCAGTAGTATTAGGAGCGAATACACCGGGGAGCTGTTTTTT. Translation gives CASSIRSEYTGELFF.

Turning to this clone: This sample also contains other DNA sequences that code for the same CDR3. This chain uses TRBV5-5 with TRBJ1-2, with D possibly TRBD1 on 5 matching bases. There are 13 residues in the CDR3. V lost 4 bases to trimming and J lost 4 bases, with 11 bases between them. Germline CDR1 and CDR2: SGHKS and YYEKEE (reference sequence). In DNA, the CDR3 is TGTGCCAGCAGCGAAGACAGTGTCTATGGCTACACCTTC. Its protein is CASSEDSVYGYTF.